This paragraph covers one T cell receptor (beta chain) sequence. Its antigen is as yet unknown. The data are from a study of cytomegalovirus exposure and HLA in healthy donors. For the study at large: For the approximately 390 genotyped donors, 75% to 90% fell within the Caucasian-associated ancestry cluster. Study conclusions and caveats: Per published accounts, TCR beta sequences correctly predicted the HLA-A and HLA-B alleles of most subjects. The productive fraction for most TCR beta V segments was about 87% or about 30% in an earlier analysis.

In germline, CDR1 is LNHDA, CDR2 SQIVND (reference sequence). This CDR3 comprises 15 residues. Trimming at V came to 8 bases and at J to 0 bases, leaving 7 bases not matched to a gene. The PCR used 60 Vbeta and 13 Jbeta primers. Clones were sequenced by immunoSEQ multiplex PCR, and TCRdb holds only the in-frame ones, with some missing. Of under 150,000 clones in the sample, about 80% were seen once. The source is a woman aged 40 to 50 in good health and CMV-seropositive. The sequencing input was PBMCs. The V gene is TRBV19, the J gene TRBJ1-3, with 7 bases matching TRBD1. The CDR3 reads CASDPGQRSGNTIYF. The CDR3 DNA reads as TGTGCCAGTGACCCGGGACAGCGCTCTGGAAACACCATATATTTT.